Presented here are 20 T cell receptor beta chains from one specimen sequenced in a study of blood T cell repertoires in COVID-19. Some clones are missing from TCRdb's copy, which holds only in-frame ones; the method was immunoSEQ multiplex PCR. This repertoire shows 330,000 or so clones, over 80% found once; its top ten account for 5%. The material sequenced was PBMCs or T cells enriched from blood (not recorded which). The receptors shown here come from a man in his thirties or forties who had recovered from COVID-19.

The rearrangement uses TRBV27 and TRBJ2-1; 10 nucleotides line up with TRBD1. This CDR3 is 17 amino acids long. The germline gives CDR1 MNHEY, CDR2 SMNVEV (reference sequence). Trimming took 6 bases from V and 8 from J; bases not matched to a gene: 16. The CDR3 DNA is TGTGCCAGCAGAACCCTTGGGACAGGGGTCATTAACCATGAGCAGTTCTTC. Translated: CASRTLGTGVINHEQFF.

The V and J genes are TRBV24-1 and TRBJ2-7, with D possibly being TRBD1 (6 bases). Germline V gives CDR1 KGHDR, CDR2 SFDVKD. The length of the CDR3 is 15 residues. With 0 bases removed from V and 4 bases from J, the gap between germline ends came to 12 bases. For the CDR3, the DNA is TGTGCCACCAGTGATTTGGGCCCCAGGGGATACGAGCAGTACTTC. Translation gives CATSDLGPRGYEQYF.

The sample holds one count of this clone. This chain uses TRBV24-1 with TRBJ1-4; the D gene is possibly TRBD1 (6 bases). Germline lookup yields CDR1 KGHDR and CDR2 SFDVKD. CDR3 length equals 15 residues. V lost 5 bases and J lost 2, with 11 bases in between. CDR3 DNA sequence: TGTGCCACCAGTGGTACAGGGACGACTAATGAAAAACTGTTTTTT. Protein product: CATSGTGTTNEKLFF.

This clone was detected only once. This chain connects TRBV21-1 to TRBJ1-6; TRBD1 reflects the table's D call only, with no check against the DNA. TRBV21-1 is shown as a pseudogene. The CDR3 sequence is 14 residues long. CDR3 sequence: CAIKTGGYNSPLHF. DNA for the CDR3: TGTGCCATCAAGACAGGTGGGTATAATTCACCCCTCCACTTT.

The chain employs TRBV10-3 and TRBJ2-5; tentatively, D is TRBD1 (6 bases). CDR3 size: 13 residues. The V gene lost 4 bases and the J gene lost 4 bases, with 10 bases spanning the gap. CDR1 is ENHRY, CDR2 SYGVKD, per germline. In nucleotides, the CDR3 is TGTGCCATCAGTGGTCAGGGGATAGAGACCCAGTACTTC. Its translation is CAISGQGIETQYF.

The rearrangement joins TRBV9 to TRBJ1-3; D possibly corresponds to TRBD1 (5 bases). The CDR3 spans 16 residues. V shed 0 bases and J shed 2 bases, with 12 bases lying between them. Looked up from germline, CDR1 is SGDLS and CDR2 is YYNGEE. CDR3 amino acids: CASSVDVTVAGNTIYF. DNA for the CDR3: TGTGCCAGCAGCGTAGATGTGACAGTAGCTGGAAACACCATATATTTT.

The chain uses TRBV11-2 and TRBJ1-1; 7 nucleotides align to TRBD1. The length of the CDR3 is 15 residues. CDR1 and CDR2 from the germline V gene are SGHAT and FQNNGV. Trimming at V came to 5 bases and at J to 1 base, leaving 7 bases not matched to a gene. The CDR3: CASSPRQGSNTEAFF. The CDR3 DNA sequence: TGTGCCAGCAGCCCGAGACAGGGATCGAACACTGAAGCTTTCTTT. The variable domain in full, with the rest retrieved from reference TRBV11-2 and TRBJ1-1, is EAGVAQSPRYKIIEKRQSVAFWCNPISGHATLYWYQQILGQGPKLLIQFQNNGVVDDSQLPKDRFSAERLKGVDSTLKIQPAKLEDSAVYLCASSPRQGSNTEAFFGQGTRLTVV.

The chain couples TRBV5-1 to TRBJ2-5; TRBD1 matches at 8 bases. The CDR3 contains 14 residues. With V trimmed by 3 bases and J by 5 bases, 6 bases remained unmatched. The V gene's germline CDR1 is SGHRS and CDR2 YFSETQ. The CDR3 spells CASSYRGKGETQYF. The CDR3 region has the DNA TGCGCCAGCAGCTACAGGGGGAAGGGGGAGACCCAGTACTTC. The full variable domain, in which reference TRBV5-1 and TRBJ2-5 provide the parts outside the CDR3, is KAGVTQTPRYLIKTRGQQVTLSCSPISGHRSVSWYQQTPGQGLQFLFEYFSETQRNKGNFPGRFSGRQFSNSRSEMNVSTLELGDSALYLCASSYRGKGETQYFGPGTRLLVL.

The chain has TRBV5-1 and TRBJ2-7; perhaps TRBD2 as D (6 bases). The CDR3 is 13 amino acids. CDR1 is SGHRS, CDR2 YFSETQ, per germline. With 6 bases removed from V and 4 bases from J, the gap between germline ends came to 14 bases. CDR3 protein: CASMGGAQYEQYF. CDR3 in DNA: TGCGCCAGCATGGGCGGGGCCCAATACGAGCAGTACTTC. The full variable domain, rest sourced from reference TRBV5-1 and TRBJ2-7, is KAGVTQTPRYLIKTRGQQVTLSCSPISGHRSVSWYQQTPGQGLQFLFEYFSETQRNKGNFPGRFSGRQFSNSRSEMNVSTLELGDSALYLCASMGGAQYEQYFGPGTRLTVT.

The chain is built from TRBV19 and TRBJ1-5, with TRBD1 identical over 9 bases. CDR1 and CDR2 (germline): LNHDA, SQIVND (reference sequence). Losses at the gene ends were 7 bases for V and 7 bases for J; bases not matched to a gene: 20. The CDR3 has 18 amino acids. The CDR3 DNA follows: TGTGCCAGTATCATCCACCCTCCGTCGGACAGGGGAGGCCAGCCCCAGCATTTT. Its protein is CASIIHPPSDRGGQPQHF.

This chain joins TRBV30 and TRBJ1-1; tentatively, D is TRBD1 (6 bases). Trimming removed 3 bases at V and 0 bases at J, with 17 bases between. From germline, CDR1 is GTSNPN and CDR2 SVGIG (reference sequence). The CDR3 is 16 amino acids. The CDR3 loop is CAWSDGRGHMNTEAFF. In nucleotides, the CDR3 is TGTGCCTGGAGCGATGGGCGGGGGCACATGAACACTGAAGCTTTCTTT.

The J gene is TRBJ2-7, the V gene TRBV5-1, with 8 bases lining up with TRBD1. CDR3 length: 14 residues. The germline V gene encodes CDR1 SGHRS and CDR2 YFSETQ. The V and J ends lost 3 bases and 0 bases, in that order; junction bases with no gene match: 2. The CDR3 DNA follows: TGCGCCAGCAGCTGGGGGACAGGCTCCTACGAGCAGTACTTC. The encoded protein is CASSWGTGSYEQYF.

The rearrangement uses TRBV2 and TRBJ1-4, with D maybe TRBD1 (6 bases). The length of the CDR3 is 16 residues. V shed 7 bases and J shed 6 bases, with 21 bases lying between them. Per the germline V gene, CDR1 is SNHLY and CDR2 is FYNNEI. The CDR3, as DNA: TGTGCCAGCATCCTAATACAGGGAAATTGGGATGAAAAACTGTTTTTT. This sequence encodes CASILIQGNWDEKLFF.

This clone turned up a few times. V usage is TRBV2 and J usage is TRBJ1-1; D uncertain. V was shortened by 4 bases and J by 1 base, with 4 bases between the two germline ends. The CDR3 has 12 residues. Germline CDR1 and CDR2: SNHLY and FYNNEI. DNA for the CDR3: TGTGCCAGCAGTGCGGGGAACACTGAAGCTTTCTTT. It specifies CASSAGNTEAFF.

V and J are TRBV10-3 and TRBJ1-1; possible D gene TRBD1, 6 bases. From germline, CDR1 is ENHRY and CDR2 SYGVKD. The length of the CDR3 is 15 residues. Trimming left V 3 bases short and J 0 bases short, with 11 bases between. The CDR3 sequence: CAISERGDMNTEAFF. DNA for the CDR3: TGTGCCATCAGTGAACGGGGGGACATGAACACTGAAGCTTTCTTT.

This chain joins TRBV7-8 and TRBJ1-3; 7 bases match TRBD1. J gave up 0 bases and V 4 bases, and 6 bases lay outside the gene matches. Per germline, CDR1 SGHVS and CDR2 FQNEAQ. The CDR3 covers 16 residues. The CDR3 spells CASSSGTVGSGNTIYF. In nucleotides, the CDR3 is TGTGCCAGCAGCTCCGGGACAGTCGGCTCTGGAAACACCATATATTTT.

J is TRBJ1-1 and V is TRBV27; 7 bases are shared with TRBD1. V trimming: 6 bases; J trimming: 5 bases; junction bases outside the gene matches: 15. Germline assignment: CDR1 MNHEY and CDR2 SMNVEV (reference sequence). The CDR3 runs to 16 residues. The CDR3 sequence: CASRNPSTGRGTEAFF. CDR3 bases: TGTGCCAGCAGAAACCCCTCGACAGGGCGGGGTACTGAAGCTTTCTTT.

This chain uses TRBV13 with TRBJ1-2, with TRBD1 matching over 7 bases. CDR3 length: 14 amino acids. V was clipped by 8 bases and J by 6 bases; unmatched bases: 12. CDR1 PRHDT and CDR2 FYEKMQ come from the germline V gene (reference sequence). The CDR3 is CASSGGGSLNGYTF. The DNA of the CDR3 is TGTGCCAGCTCAGGGGGTGGGTCTTTAAATGGCTACACCTTC. Using reference TRBV13 and TRBJ1-2 for the parts outside the CDR3, the full variable domain is AAGVIQSPRHLIKEKRETATLKCYPIPRHDTVYWYQQGPGQDPQFLISFYEKMQSDKGSIPDRFSAQQFSDYHSELNMSSLELGDSALYFCASSGGGSLNGYTFGSGTRLTVV.

The CDR3 here is CASSLATSGGKDTQYF. The CDR3 DNA follows: TGTGCCAGCAGCCTGGCGACTAGCGGGGGGAAGGATACGCAGTATTTT. V and J are TRBV4-2 and TRBJ2-3, with 13 bases identical to TRBD2. The CDR3 length is 16 residues. With 4 bases clipped from V and 6 bases from J, the junction kept 7 bases outside the gene matches. Looked up from germline, CDR1 is LGHNA and CDR2 is YNFKEQ.

The gene calls are TRBV4-1 and TRBJ1-1; a possible D gene is TRBD1 (6 bases). Germline V gene sequence: CDR1 MGHRA, CDR2 YSYEKL. Trimming shortened V by 0 bases and J by 8 bases, and 13 bases separated the two germline ends. The CDR3 has 14 amino acids. Written as DNA, the CDR3 is TGCGCCAGCAGCCAAGATGATATCAGGGGAGAAGCTTTCTTT. Amino acids: CASSQDDIRGEAFF.